These 32 T cell receptor beta chains were sequenced from one sample in a study of blood T cell repertoires in COVID-19. TCRdb's table, derived via immunoSEQ multiplex PCR, lists solely in-frame clones and lacks some. This sample yields about 140,000 clones, of which 70% to 90% are seen a single time; over 2.5% belongs to the top ten. Sample: peripheral blood. The receptors stem from a human donor with acute or convalescent COVID-19. The donor label of this sample is uncertain.

The chain carries TRBV28 and TRBJ2-4; a weak D match, TRBD1 (6 bases). With 5 bases removed from V and 9 bases from J, the gap between germline ends came to 20 bases. This CDR3 comprises 15 residues. Per the germline V gene, CDR1 is MDHEN and CDR2 is SYDVKM. CDR3 sequence (DNA): TGTGCCAGCAGTCCACTACAGGGAAGAAGCAGCATTCAGTACTTC. Its translation: CASSPLQGRSSIQYF.

This rearrangement joins TRBV7-8 to TRBJ2-3; TRBD2 aligns across 9 bases. V shed 5 bases and J 1 base; nucleotides not matched to a gene: 10. Germline V CDR1 and CDR2: SGHVS, FQNEAQ. The CDR3 sequence is 17 residues long. The CDR3 nucleotides are TGTGCCAGCAGCCACTCGACTAGCGGTTTCCGCACAGATACGCAGTATTTT. Its protein is CASSHSTSGFRTDTQYF.

V gene TRBV12-5 combines with J gene TRBJ1-2; tentatively, D is TRBD1 (5 bases). CDR1 is LGHNT and CDR2 is FRNRAP in the germline V gene. Between the trimmed V and J ends, which lost 5 bases and 4 bases, there was a span of 11 bases. This CDR3 contains 13 residues. DNA of the CDR3: TGTGCTAGTGGTGCGGGGGACTTCTATGGCTACACCTTC. It is translated as CASGAGDFYGYTF. The full variable domain, completed using reference TRBV12-5 and TRBJ1-2, is DARVTQTPRHKVTEMGQEVTMRCQPILGHNTVFWYRQTMMQGLELLAYFRNRAPLDDSGMPKDRFSAEMPDATLATLKIQPSEPRDSAVYFCASGAGDFYGYTFGSGTRLTVV.

The chain links TRBV7-2 to TRBJ1-3, with unresolved D. V dropped 5 bases and J dropped 3 bases, with 5 bases sitting between them. CDR1 is SGHTA, CDR2 FQGNSA, per germline. CDR3 length: 12 residues. The CDR3 nucleotides are TGTGCCAGCAGCGCTAGTGGAAACACCATATATTTT. This translates into CASSASGNTIYF.

With respect to this clone: The same CDR3 can be traced to other DNA sequences in this sample. The chain is built from TRBV7-3 and TRBJ1-1; TRBD1 is a possible D gene (6 bases). In germline, CDR1 is SGHTA, CDR2 FQGTGA. CDR3 length: 14 amino acids. V lost 5 bases and J 0 bases, leaving 10 bases between the germline ends. The CDR3 here is CASSTGQMNTEAFF. CDR3 in DNA: TGTGCCAGCAGCACAGGACAGATGAACACTGAAGCTTTCTTT.

The chain links TRBV6-2 or TRBV6-3 to TRBJ2-3; tentative D call: TRBD1 (5 bases). Germline assignment: CDR1 MNHEY and CDR2 SVGEGT. The CDR3 runs to 14 residues. V dropped 6 bases and J dropped 3 bases, with 13 bases sitting between them. CDR3 DNA: TGTGCCAGCAGCCAACGCCGGACAACAGATACGCAGTATTTT. It is translated as CASSQRRTTDTQYF.

V gene TRBV12-3 or TRBV12-4 combines with J gene TRBJ2-5; no clear D gene. The length of the CDR3 is 12 residues. Deletions cut 3 bases from V and 5 bases from J, with 7 bases between. The chain's CDR3 is CASSFVRETQYF. The CDR3, as DNA: TGTGCCAGCAGTTTTGTCCGGGAGACCCAGTACTTC.

The V gene is TRBV11-2, the J gene TRBJ2-1, with D unresolved. CDR1 and CDR2 from the germline V gene are SGHAT and FQNNGV. V lost 3 bases, J lost 0 bases, and 6 bases lay in between. This CDR3 is 14 amino acids long. The CDR3, as DNA: TGTGCCAGCAGCTTTTGGAGCTCCTACAATGAGCAGTTCTTC. Protein sequence: CASSFWSSYNEQFF.

This chain joins TRBV19 and TRBJ2-1; TRBD2 aligns across 8 bases. The J segment lost 4 bases and the V segment lost 3 bases, leaving 8 bases of the junction unmatched. This CDR3 is built from 16 residues. Germline V gives CDR1 LNHDA, CDR2 SQIVND (reference sequence). CDR3 bases: TGTGCCAGTAGTATCTCCCCGGGGGGGCTGTACAATGAGCAGTTCTTC. The encoded protein is CASSISPGGLYNEQFF.

This chain connects TRBV24-1 to TRBJ1-1, with D uncertain. Germline V gives CDR1 KGHDR, CDR2 SFDVKD. V shed 2 bases and J shed 9 bases, with 9 bases lying between them. CDR3 length: 12 amino acids. Here the CDR3 reads CATSDSISQAFF. The CDR3 DNA reads as TGTGCCACCAGTGATTCGATCAGTCAAGCTTTCTTT.

The chain links TRBV30 to TRBJ1-5; 8 bases are shared with TRBD1. The V gene end was trimmed by 3 bases and the J gene end by 0 bases; junction bases not matched to a gene: 4. Germline V gene sequence: CDR1 GTSNPN, CDR2 SVGIG (reference sequence). The CDR3 runs 15 residues. In nucleotides, the CDR3 is TGTGCCTGGAGCCGACAGGGGTATAGCAATCAGCCCCAGCATTTT. It translates to CAWSRQGYSNQPQHF.

This chain uses TRBV6-5 with TRBJ2-7; tentatively, D is TRBD1 (5 bases). Germline V lookup: CDR1 MNHEY, CDR2 SVGAGI. This CDR3 is built from 14 residues. V was clipped by 2 bases and J by 2 bases, with 10 bases between them. The chain's CDR3 is CASSYQGRAYEQYF. The CDR3 nucleotides read TGTGCCAGCAGTTACCAGGGCAGAGCCTACGAGCAGTACTTC.

This clone appeared a single time. The CDR3 DNA reads as TGTGCCAGCAGCCGGGGACAGGGCCAAGAGACCCAGTACTTC. Translated: CASSRGQGQETQYF. V usage is TRBV11-1 and J usage is TRBJ2-5, with 9 bases fitting TRBD1. This CDR3 contains 14 residues. V gave up 5 bases and J gave up 1 base; unmatched junction bases: 2. CDR1 SGHAT and CDR2 FQDESV come from the germline V gene (reference sequence). Based on the CDR3 plus reference TRBV11-1 and TRBJ2-5, the full variable domain is EAEVAQSPRYKITEKSQAVAFWCDPISGHATLYWYRQILGQGPELLVQFQDESVVDDSQLPKDRFSAERLKGVDSTLKIQPAELGDSAMYLCASSRGQGQETQYFGPGTRLLVL.

The rearrangement joins TRBV4-2 to TRBJ1-6; the match to TRBD1 covers 8 bases. CDR3 length equals 15 residues. Per the germline V gene, CDR1 is LGHNA and CDR2 is YNFKEQ. V lost 4 bases, J lost 14 bases, and 13 bases stayed unmatched. The CDR3 region is CASSPETGANLALHF. DNA of the CDR3: TGTGCCAGCAGCCCGGAGACAGGGGCCAATTTGGCCCTCCACTTT.

The chain has TRBV5-1 and TRBJ2-3; 12 nucleotides agree with TRBD2. The CDR3 has 17 residues. V dropped 3 bases and J dropped 5; count of bases not matched to a gene: 10. CDR1 SGHRS and CDR2 YFSETQ come from the germline V gene. The CDR3, as DNA: TGCGCCAGCAGCTCGGGACTAGCGGGCTCGTGGGGAGATACGCAGTATTTT. Protein product: CASSSGLAGSWGDTQYF. The full variable domain, its missing parts supplied by reference TRBV5-1 and TRBJ2-3, is KAGVTQTPRYLIKTRGQQVTLSCSPISGHRSVSWYQQTPGQGLQFLFEYFSETQRNKGNFPGRFSGRQFSNSRSEMNVSTLELGDSALYLCASSSGLAGSWGDTQYFGPGTRLTVL.

The CDR3 bases are TGTGCCAGCTCACCATTTCAGGGAAAGCCCGGGGAGCTGTTTTTT. Its translation is CASSPFQGKPGELFF. This chain links TRBV18 with TRBJ2-2, with a tentative D call TRBD1 (5 bases). The CDR3 is 15 residues long. CDR1 KGHSH and CDR2 LQKENI come from the germline V gene. V was cut by 2 bases and J by 6 bases, with 13 bases left in between.

The chain has TRBV7-3 and TRBJ2-1; a weak D match, TRBD1 (5 bases). Trimming took off 4 bases at V and 9 bases at J, with 13 bases between the two ends. The V gene's germline CDR1 is SGHTA and CDR2 FQGTGA. The CDR3 contains 13 residues. The chain's CDR3 is CASSSAGAVEQFF. CDR3 bases: TGTGCCAGCAGCTCCGCTGGGGCGGTTGAGCAGTTCTTC.

By share, this clone ranks as medium-sized (0.01 to 0.1%). This chain connects TRBV19 to TRBJ1-6; 7 bases align to TRBD1. Looked up from germline, CDR1 is LNHDA and CDR2 is SQIVND (reference sequence). This CDR3 comprises 17 residues. Trimming cost V 7 bases and J 8 bases; bases outside gene matches: 17. CDR3 sequence reads: CASKAWETGTLHSPLHF. CDR3 coding DNA: TGTGCCAGTAAGGCTTGGGAGACAGGGACATTACATTCACCCCTCCACTTT.

The chain joins TRBV19 to TRBJ1-5; maybe TRBD1 (5 bases). The CDR3 contains 17 residues. V shed 1 base and J shed 9 bases, with 22 bases lying between them. The germline V gene has CDR1 LNHDA and CDR2 SQIVND (reference sequence). The CDR3 nucleotides are TGTGCCAGTAGTATAGGGGGGGAGTTTACACCGATAGGGCCCCAGCATTTT. This encodes CASSIGGEFTPIGPQHF. Variable domain in full (rest from reference TRBV19 and TRBJ1-5): DGGITQSPKYLFRKEGQNVTLSCEQNLNHDAMYWYRQDPGQGLRLIYYSQIVNDFQKGDIAEGYSVSREKKESFPLTVTSAQKNPTAFYLCASSIGGEFTPIGPQHFGDGTRLSIL.

The rearrangement links TRBV5-1 to TRBJ2-7; possibly TRBD2 for D (5 bases). Trimming shortened V by 4 bases and J by 5 bases, and 19 bases separated the two germline ends. The CDR3 is 15 residues long. Germline V gene lookup returns CDR1 SGHRS and CDR2 YFSETQ. The CDR3 is CASSPNPDFRHEQYF. The CDR3 DNA sequence: TGCGCCAGCAGCCCTAACCCGGACTTTCGCCACGAGCAGTACTTC.

This clone came up a few times. The chain couples TRBV29-1 to TRBJ2-1, with D maybe TRBD2 (5 bases). Between the trimmed V and J ends, which lost 6 bases and 0 bases, there was a span of 12 bases. This CDR3 contains 14 residues. Germline V gene lookup returns CDR1 SQVTM and CDR2 ANQGSEA. CDR3 protein: CSVPYRGSYNEQFF. In DNA, the CDR3 is TGCAGCGTACCTTACCGGGGCTCCTACAATGAGCAGTTCTTC.

This rearrangement joins TRBV11-2 to TRBJ2-7, with D tentatively TRBD2 (5 bases). The V gene lost 3 bases and the J gene lost 3 bases, with 12 bases spanning the gap. The CDR3 has 14 amino acids. Germline V gives CDR1 SGHAT, CDR2 FQNNGV. The CDR3 sequence is CASSFPPRDYEQYF. The CDR3 nucleotides read TGTGCCAGCAGCTTCCCCCCCCGGGACTACGAGCAGTACTTC.

As concerns this clone: The junction shows a germline mismatch at one end, possibly a read error. The chain carries TRBV12-3 or TRBV12-4 and TRBJ2-7; 9 bases map to TRBD1. The CDR3 totals 12 residues. Here the CDR3 reads CASSLGPGQGSF. CDR3 DNA: TGTGCCAGCAGTTTGGGCCCGGGACAGGGCTCCTTC.

Written as DNA, the CDR3 is TGTGCCAGTAGTATACAGGGTTCTAATGAAAAACTGTTTTTT. Encoded protein: CASSIQGSNEKLFF. This rearrangement joins TRBV19 to TRBJ1-4, with D perhaps TRBD1 (5 bases). The germline CDR1 and CDR2 sequences are LNHDA and SQIVND (reference sequence). The CDR3 sequence is 14 residues long. V was cut by 2 bases and J by 3 bases, with 7 bases left in between.

This clone was seen only once. The chain carries TRBV19 and TRBJ1-3; TRBD1 matches at 9 bases. The CDR3 is made up of 15 amino acids. The V gene's germline CDR1 is LNHDA and CDR2 SQIVND (reference sequence). The J segment lost 3 bases and the V segment lost 4 bases, leaving 4 bases of the junction unmatched. CDR3 protein: CASSNRGLGGNTIYF. The DNA of the CDR3 is TGTGCCAGTAGTAACAGGGGGCTGGGTGGAAACACCATATATTTT.

A few counts support this clone. The chain links TRBV11-1 to TRBJ2-7; TRBD1 agrees at 7 bases. Germline-derived CDR1 and CDR2 are SGHAT and FQDESV (reference sequence). Losses at the gene ends were 0 bases for V and 1 base for J; bases not matched to a gene: 3. The CDR3 loop spans 15 amino acids. The DNA of the CDR3 is TGTGCCAGCAGCTTAGCCCAGGGACAGTCCTACGAGCAGTACGTC. It encodes CASSLAQGQSYEQYV.

The chain employs TRBV2 and TRBJ2-3; 9 nucleotides match TRBD1. Germline assignment: CDR1 SNHLY and CDR2 FYNNEI. Trimming cost V 6 bases and J 3 bases; bases outside gene matches: 4. The CDR3 contains 14 residues. The CDR3 nucleotides read TGTGCCAGCAGGAGGGGGACAGGGACAGATACGCAGTATTTT. Translated: CASRRGTGTDTQYF.

The chain uses TRBV18 and TRBJ1-1; D may be TRBD1 (6 bases). The germline CDR1 and CDR2 sequences are KGHSH and LQKENI. The CDR3 has 16 amino acids. Between the trimmed V and J ends, which lost 5 bases and 6 bases, there was a span of 22 bases. The CDR3 sequence: CASSGGQALDRAEAFF. In nucleotides, the CDR3 is TGTGCCAGCTCAGGGGGCCAGGCTCTCGATAGGGCTGAAGCTTTCTTT.

The chain links TRBV5-1 to TRBJ2-3, with 11 nucleotides matching TRBD2. This CDR3 spans 17 amino acids. V was clipped by 4 bases and J by 6 bases; unmatched bases: 13. Germline V CDR1 and CDR2: SGHRS, YFSETQ. The CDR3 nucleotides read TGCGCCAGCAGCGTAGCGCTAGCGGGGGGACAGGGCGATACGCAGTATTTT. Its translation: CASSVALAGGQGDTQYF.

The chain carries TRBV7-3 and TRBJ2-1; tentative D call: TRBD2 (5 bases). Germline CDR1 is SGHTA and CDR2 is FQGTGA. V was clipped by 4 bases and J by 6 bases, with 16 bases between them. The CDR3 consists of 15 residues. The CDR3 sequence: CASSSVLGRGNEQFF. The CDR3 DNA follows: TGTGCCAGCAGCTCCGTTTTGGGTCGGGGCAATGAGCAGTTCTTC.

This clone has only one observation. This rearrangement joins TRBV5-4 to TRBJ1-1, with a weak D call TRBD1 (6 bases). This CDR3 has 14 residues. V gave up 2 bases and J gave up 0 bases, with 8 bases separating them. CDR1 SGHNT and CDR2 YYREEE come from the germline V gene (reference sequence). The DNA of the CDR3 is TGTGCCAGCAGCTTTGAGGGGGTGAACACTGAAGCTTTCTTT. This sequence encodes CASSFEGVNTEAFF.

V and J are TRBV3-1 (or the pseudogene TRBV3-2) and TRBJ2-2; TRBD2 matches 15 bases. This CDR3 has 17 amino acids. CDR1 and CDR2 from the germline V gene are LGHDT and YNNKEL (reference sequence). With V trimmed by 3 bases and J by 3 bases, 2 bases remained unmatched. CDR3 sequence reads: CASSQGLAGGDTGELFF. CDR3 coding DNA: TGTGCCAGCAGCCAGGGACTAGCGGGGGGCGACACCGGGGAGCTGTTTTTT.